This T cell receptor (beta chain) was profiled in a study of vaccination and CD4 T cells after COVID-19. In this sample, this clonotype turned up a few times. As yet, its antigen is unknown. An Oncomine TCR Beta short-read assay was used to sequence the DNA from cultured CD4+ T cells. Genomic DNA was isolated from CD4+ T cells that had been cultured. TCRdb recomputed calls from the PCR reads with MiXCR, one row per CDR3 protein. The sample lists 9,500 to 12,000 distinct CDR3 sequences; roughly 25% were seen once. Trimming stripped 6 bases from V and 1 base from J, with 16 bases between. In germline, CDR1 is DFQATT, CDR2 SNEGSKA (reference sequence). The CDR3 has 14 residues. Treatment specified: approximately nine-day PBMC culture with coronavirus spike peptide pools or control peptides (ViraFEST assay).

This receptor was obtained from a human donor who had recovered from COVID-19. This sample comprised CD4+ T cells from blood, cultured in vitro, obtained after SARS-CoV-2 vaccination. V and J are TRBV20-1 and TRBJ2-7; D not certain. The DNA of the CDR3 is TGCAGTGCCCCAGGCGGAGTCTTTTCCTACGAGCAGTACTTC. Amino acids: CSAPGGVFSYEQYF.